This T cell receptor beta chain emerged from a study of blood T cell repertoires in COVID-19. Across the whole study: The United States, Italy and Spain were the sources of the acute and convalescent COVID-19 samples.

The CDR3 covers 15 residues. Libraries were prepared by immunoSEQ multiplex PCR; TCRdb keeps only in-frame clonotypes and omits some of them. In the table there are roughly 220,000 clones, 88% of which are singletons. This sequence was found in a woman aged 30 to 39 who had recovered from COVID-19. Sequencing input: PBMCs or T cells enriched from blood (not recorded which). The chain has TRBV1 and TRBJ1-2. TRBV1 is recorded as a pseudogene. CDR3 coding DNA: TGCACCAGCAGCCAAGGTGCGGGTGCCTGGTATGGCTACACCTTC. Translation: CTSSQGAGAWYGYTF.